The next 3 T cell receptor beta chains were all read from a single sample in a study of human T cells and chemical hapten exposure. RNA extraction used unfractionated whole blood as the source of total RNA. In TCRdb, the 5' RACE reads were re-called with MiXCR into one record per CDR3 protein. The table lists 110,000 or so distinct CDR3 sequences, around a fifth of them singletons, with 2.5% to 3% in the top ten. Every receptor here comes from a human donor in good health.

The chain joins TRBV5-6 to TRBJ1-1; D remains unclear. Germline V gives CDR1 SGHDT, CDR2 YYEEEE. V lost 2 bases and J lost 0, with 8 bases in between. CDR3 length: 14 amino acids. The CDR3 DNA sequence: TGTGCCAGCAGCTTTCAGAGAATGAACACTGAAGCTTTCTTT. This encodes CASSFQRMNTEAFF.

The chain carries TRBV2 and TRBJ1-4; 7 bases agree with TRBD1. The germline V gene has CDR1 SNHLY and CDR2 FYNNEI. The CDR3 spans 17 residues. V shed 8 bases and J 0 bases; nucleotides not matched to a gene: 12. The DNA for the CDR3 is TGTGCCAGCTCAGGGGACAGCCCAGGGGCAACTAATGAAAAACTGTTTTTT. Amino acid sequence: CASSGDSPGATNEKLFF.

Only a few counts were recorded for this clonotype. The chain couples TRBV13 to TRBJ2-6, with 8 bases lining up with TRBD1. Trimming cost V 5 bases and J 0 bases; bases outside gene matches: 12. The CDR3 has 19 residues. Germline assignment: CDR1 PRHDT and CDR2 FYEKMQ (reference sequence). CDR3 amino acids: CASSPSLGQAASGANVLTF. DNA for the CDR3: TGTGCCAGCAGCCCATCCCTGGGACAGGCAGCCTCTGGGGCCAACGTCCTGACTTTC.